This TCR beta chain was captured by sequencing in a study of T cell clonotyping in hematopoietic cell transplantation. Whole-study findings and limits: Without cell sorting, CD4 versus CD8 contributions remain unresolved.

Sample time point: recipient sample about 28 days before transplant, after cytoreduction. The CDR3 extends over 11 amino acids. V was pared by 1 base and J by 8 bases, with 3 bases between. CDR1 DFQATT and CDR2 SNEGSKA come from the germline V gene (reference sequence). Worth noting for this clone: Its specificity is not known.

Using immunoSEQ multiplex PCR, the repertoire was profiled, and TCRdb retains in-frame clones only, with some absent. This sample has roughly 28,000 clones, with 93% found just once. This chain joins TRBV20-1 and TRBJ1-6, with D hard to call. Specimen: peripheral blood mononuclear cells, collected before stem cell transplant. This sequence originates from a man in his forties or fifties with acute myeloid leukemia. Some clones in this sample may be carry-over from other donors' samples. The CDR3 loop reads CSARGDSPLHF. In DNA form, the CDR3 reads TGCAGTGCTAGAGGAGATTCACCCCTCCACTTT.